The 2 T cell receptor beta chains listed next were all sequenced from one sample in a study of monozygotic twins with cystic fibrosis. Profiled with immunoSEQ multiplex PCR; TCRdb holds only in-frame clones, not every one. The repertoire holds tens of thousands of clones, with 97% as singletons. Material for sequencing was blood. These receptors were taken from a girl aged 5-17 years with cystic fibrosis.

This sequence joins TRBV30 and TRBJ1-5; 8 nucleotides line up with TRBD1. The CDR3 sequence is 18 residues long. Losses at the gene ends were 2 bases for V and 2 bases for J; bases not matched to a gene: 14. CDR1 is GTSNPN, CDR2 SVGIG, per germline (reference sequence). CDR3 nucleotide sequence: TGTGCCTGGAGTCCTGACAGGGGATCGGGGAGAGGCAATCAGCCCCAGCATTTT. Translated, it gives CAWSPDRGSGRGNQPQHF.

Written as DNA, the CDR3 is TGCGCCAGCAGGGCGACGGAAAGTGAGACCCAGTACTTC. Translating it yields CASRATESETQYF. This chain uses TRBV5-1 with TRBJ2-7; the D is unclear. Near its end, the DNA agrees better with TRBJ2-5, so the J call may be wrong. CDR3 length: 13 amino acids. The germline V gene has CDR1 SGHRS and CDR2 YFSETQ.